These 27 T cell receptor beta chains originate from one sample sequenced in a study of beta chain features in type 1 diabetes. Expressed TCRB transcripts got sequenced, as all isolated RNA was reverse transcribed. Repertoires were generated with immunoSEQ multiplex PCR, while TCRdb's copy carries only in-frame clones and drops some. This table has almost 250,000 clones, over 12% appearing once. The specimen was naive CD4+ T cells from blood. These receptors came from a middle-aged woman in good health.

In this sample, this clone turned up a few times. The rearrangement joins TRBV2 to TRBJ2-3; TRBD1 matches 7 bases. The germline gives CDR1 SNHLY, CDR2 FYNNEI. The CDR3 extends over 16 amino acids. V dropped 3 bases and J dropped 0; count of bases not matched to a gene: 6. The CDR3 loop reads CASSEDGQASTDTQYF. The DNA for the CDR3 is TGTGCCAGCAGTGAGGATGGACAGGCAAGCACAGATACGCAGTATTTT. The full variable domain, with the rest looked up from reference TRBV2 and TRBJ2-3, is EPEVTQTPSHQVTQMGQEVILRCVPISNHLYFYWYRQILGQKVEFLVSFYNNEISEKSEIFDDQFSVERPDGSNFTLKIRSTKLEDSAMYFCASSEDGQASTDTQYFGPGTRLTVL.

The chain carries TRBV9 and TRBJ1-1, with 8 bases fitting TRBD1. Germline V gives CDR1 SGDLS, CDR2 YYNGEE. With V trimmed by 3 bases and J by 2 bases, 6 bases remained unmatched. CDR3 size: 15 residues. This chain's CDR3 is CASSERDRRNTEAFF. Here the CDR3 DNA reads TGTGCCAGCAGCGAACGGGACAGGAGAAACACTGAAGCTTTCTTT.

A few counts support this clone. The chain has TRBV7-9 and TRBJ2-4; possibly TRBD1 for D (5 bases). Germline V gene data show CDR1 as SEHNR and CDR2 as FQNEAQ (reference sequence). The V gene lost 1 base and the J gene lost 0 bases, with 10 bases spanning the gap. This CDR3 has 16 residues. Here the CDR3 DNA reads TGTGCCAGCAGCTTAGGAGCAGGGCTAGCCAAAAACATTCAGTACTTC. Translated, it gives CASSLGAGLAKNIQYF.

This clone was picked up a small number of times. V and J are TRBV7-2 and TRBJ2-3; 8 bases line up with TRBD2. The J segment lost 10 bases and the V segment lost 4 bases, leaving 7 bases of the junction unmatched. This CDR3 has 13 residues. Germline CDR1 reads SGHTA; CDR2 reads FQGNSA. The CDR3 coding sequence is TGTGCCAGCAGCTCGCGGGGGGCCGATCCGCAGTATTTT. Translated, it gives CASSSRGADPQYF.

This clone was detected a few times. The chain has TRBV7-2 and TRBJ2-1, with 7 bases lining up with TRBD2. V shed 0 bases, J shed 9 bases, and the junction held 5 bases outside the gene matches. Germline CDR1 is SGHTA and CDR2 is FQGNSA. The CDR3 consists of 14 residues. CDR3 amino acids: CASSLALSGGEQFF. In DNA, the CDR3 is TGTGCCAGCAGCTTAGCGCTATCGGGGGGTGAGCAGTTCTTC.

The chain is built from TRBV5-4 and TRBJ2-5; 7 bases fit TRBD2. CDR3 length: 16 residues. V was clipped by 1 base and J by 2 bases; unmatched bases: 8. CDR1 is SGHNT, CDR2 YYREEE, per germline (reference sequence). The CDR3 bases are TGTGCCAGCAGCTTGCAAAAGCGGGGCGCTCAAGAGACCCAGTACTTC. Amino acid sequence: CASSLQKRGAQETQYF.

The chain has TRBV7-2 and TRBJ2-1; 8 bases map to TRBD2. Looked up from germline, CDR1 is SGHTA and CDR2 is FQGNSA. The CDR3 is 12 residues long. V lost 5 bases, J lost 12 bases, and 6 bases stayed unmatched. Here the CDR3 reads CASSLNRGGQFF. The CDR3, as DNA: TGTGCCAGCAGCCTGAACCGGGGGGGGCAGTTCTTC.

This chain uses TRBV19 with TRBJ1-6, with a tentative D call TRBD1 (6 bases). The CDR3 has 14 amino acids. Germline V gene sequence: CDR1 LNHDA, CDR2 SQIVND (reference sequence). Trimming removed 4 bases at V and 7 bases at J, with 11 bases between. The CDR3 sequence is CASSKVGANSPLHF. The CDR3 nucleotides read TGTGCCAGTAGTAAGGTGGGGGCGAATTCACCCCTCCACTTT.

Only a few counts were recorded for this clone. The V and J genes are TRBV7-2 and TRBJ1-5; 7 nucleotides line up with TRBD1. This CDR3 is 15 amino acids long. The J segment lost 5 bases and the V segment lost 5 bases, leaving 9 bases of the junction unmatched. Germline V CDR1 and CDR2: SGHTA, FQGNSA. Here the CDR3 DNA reads TGTGCCAGCAGCCTCCGGGACAGCCTATATCAGCCCCAGCATTTT. Its protein is CASSLRDSLYQPQHF.

V and J are TRBV14 and TRBJ2-1; 7 positions agree with TRBD2. The V and J ends lost 3 bases and 6 bases, in that order; junction bases with no gene match: 17. The CDR3 is 18 residues long. CDR1 and CDR2 from the germline V gene are SGHDN and FVKESK. The CDR3 DNA follows: TGTGCCAGCAGCCAGGGGATGATTTTGGCGGGGGTAGGCAATGAGCAGTTCTTC. Protein product: CASSQGMILAGVGNEQFF.

This clone was recorded a few times. The chain joins TRBV5-1 to TRBJ2-7, with 10 bases aligning to TRBD2. In germline, CDR1 is SGHRS, CDR2 YFSETQ. The V and J ends lost 3 bases and 7 bases, in that order; junction bases with no gene match: 7. CDR3 size: 14 residues. The CDR3 here is CASSYASGGDEQYF. The CDR3 DNA follows: TGCGCCAGCAGCTACGCCAGCGGGGGGGATGAGCAGTACTTC.

In its sample, this clone was seen a few times. The chain carries TRBV6-5 and TRBJ2-3; TRBD2 matches 10 bases. The trim removed 6 bases at V and 6 bases at J, leaving 6 bases unmatched. The length of the CDR3 is 14 residues. CDR1 is MNHEY, CDR2 SVGAGI, per germline. The CDR3 is CASRPLAGWDTQYF. In DNA, the CDR3 is TGTGCCAGCAGGCCACTAGCGGGGTGGGATACGCAGTATTTT.

The chain is built from TRBV9 and TRBJ2-3; D remains ambiguous. Between the trimmed V and J ends, which lost 4 bases and 4 bases, there was a span of 16 bases. Germline-derived CDR1 and CDR2 are SGDLS and YYNGEE. The CDR3 is 15 amino acids. Here the CDR3 DNA reads TGTGCCAGCAGCAAAAACCCGGGTATGGCAGATACGCAGTATTTT. Translating it yields CASSKNPGMADTQYF.

Here the CDR3 reads CASSGRSYEQYF. The DNA of the CDR3 is TGTGCCAGCAGTGGACGGAGCTACGAGCAGTACTTC. The chain couples TRBV2 to TRBJ2-7; D is uncertain. Germline V gene sequence: CDR1 SNHLY, CDR2 FYNNEI. Trimming stripped 4 bases from V and 3 bases from J, with 7 bases between. The CDR3 has 12 residues.

The chain links TRBV5-4 to TRBJ1-1, with D tentatively TRBD1 (6 bases). The CDR3 sequence is 14 residues long. Germline V gene sequence: CDR1 SGHNT, CDR2 YYREEE (reference sequence). Between the trimmed V and J ends, which lost 5 bases and 12 bases, there was a span of 23 bases. CDR3: CASREGTALQGTFF. For the CDR3, the DNA is TGTGCCAGCAGGGAAGGGACGGCCCTACAGGGAACTTTCTTT. Looking up the rest from reference TRBV5-4 and TRBJ1-1 gives the full variable domain: ETGVTQSPTHLIKTRGQQVTLRCSSQSGHNTVSWYQQALGQGPQFIFQYYREEENGRGNFPPRFSGLQFPNYSSELNVNALELDDSALYLCASREGTALQGTFFGQGTRLTVV.

The chain recombines TRBV9 with TRBJ2-7; tentatively, D is TRBD1 (8 bases). The CDR3 contains 14 residues. Trimming took off 4 bases at V and 6 bases at J, with 17 bases between the two ends. Germline CDR1 reads SGDLS; CDR2 reads YYNGEE. CDR3 DNA sequence: TGTGCCAGCAGCAAACTCACAGGGGGGGGCGAGCAGTACTTC. It encodes CASSKLTGGGEQYF. The whole variable domain, filled in from reference TRBV9 and TRBJ2-7, reads DSGVTQTPKHLITATGQRVTLRCSPRSGDLSVYWYQQSLDQGLQFLIQYYNGEERAKGNILERFSAQQFPDLHSELNLSSLELGDSALYFCASSKLTGGGEQYFGPGTRLTVT.

CDR3 coding DNA: TGTGCCAGCAGCAGACTCAGCGGTGCACAAGAGACCCAGTACTTC. It specifies CASSRLSGAQETQYF. V is TRBV6-6 and J is TRBJ2-5, with D tentatively TRBD2 (5 bases). Germline V gene data show CDR1 as MNHNY and CDR2 as SVGAGI (reference sequence). With 6 bases removed from V and 2 bases from J, the gap between germline ends came to 16 bases. There are 15 residues in the CDR3.

The chain joins TRBV5-4 to TRBJ1-1; 10 positions agree with TRBD1. The J segment lost 5 bases and the V segment lost 3 bases, leaving 7 bases of the junction unmatched. The CDR3 has 15 residues. Per the germline V gene, CDR1 is SGHNT and CDR2 is YYREEE (reference sequence). CDR3 sequence: CASSSRTGGGTEAFF. DNA for the CDR3: TGTGCCAGCAGCTCCCGGACAGGGGGAGGTACTGAAGCTTTCTTT.

The V gene is TRBV6-1, the J gene TRBJ1-5; perhaps TRBD1 as D (5 bases). Deletions cut 2 bases from V and 4 bases from J, with 18 bases between. This CDR3 is 17 amino acids long. Germline V gene lookup returns CDR1 MNHNS and CDR2 SASEGT. This chain's CDR3 is CASSETAGRGANQPQHF. The CDR3 DNA is TGTGCCAGCAGTGAAACAGCTGGAAGGGGCGCGAATCAGCCCCAGCATTTT.

This clone was seen a few times. V gene TRBV14 combines with J gene TRBJ1-1; D possibly corresponds to TRBD1 (5 bases). Per the germline V gene, CDR1 is SGHDN and CDR2 is FVKESK. The CDR3 runs to 14 residues. The ends were cut back, 5 bases at V and 6 bases at J, with 16 bases in the middle. In nucleotides, the CDR3 is TGTGCCAGCAGCGTCAGGGCCCCGGGGGCTGAAGCTTTCTTT. Translated: CASSVRAPGAEAFF.

The V and J genes are TRBV18 and TRBJ2-1; D ambiguous. Germline-derived CDR1 and CDR2 are KGHSH and LQKENI. The ends were cut back, 6 bases at V and 0 bases at J, with 12 bases in the middle. The CDR3 loop spans 15 amino acids. The CDR3 reads CASSPTDSSYNEQFF. CDR3 nucleotides: TGTGCCAGCTCGCCCACTGATAGCTCCTACAATGAGCAGTTCTTC.

The gene calls are TRBV11-3 and TRBJ2-1, with 10 bases that match TRBD2. The ends lost 0 bases at V and 13 bases at J; junction bases unmatched: 3. CDR3 length: 13 residues. In germline, CDR1 is SGHNT, CDR2 YENEEA. The CDR3 region has the DNA TGTGCCAGCAGCTTAGAACTAGCGGGGTATCAGTTCTTC. Protein: CASSLELAGYQFF.

The rearrangement uses TRBV5-4 and TRBJ1-2, with 7 bases fitting TRBD1. This CDR3 spans 14 amino acids. Germline CDR1 is SGHNT and CDR2 is YYREEE (reference sequence). The V and J ends lost 3 bases and 2 bases, in that order; junction bases with no gene match: 4. Written as DNA, the CDR3 is TGTGCCAGCAGCTCGCCGGGACAGAACTATGGCTACACCTTC. It encodes CASSSPGQNYGYTF.

This chain links TRBV14 with TRBJ1-2; D gene ambiguous. The V end was cut by 1 base, the J end by 6 bases, with 18 bases between. The CDR3 runs 16 residues. Per the germline V gene, CDR1 is SGHDN and CDR2 is FVKESK. The DNA for the CDR3 is TGTGCCAGCAGCCAAGGGTTCGGCAGGTTCAGGAATGGCTACACCTTC. Protein product: CASSQGFGRFRNGYTF.

This clone has more than one count but fewer than ten. The chain joins TRBV11-2 to TRBJ2-5, with 8 bases identical to TRBD2. CDR3 length equals 15 residues. Trimming removed 5 bases from V and 5 bases from J; junction bases left unmatched: 10. Germline lookup yields CDR1 SGHAT and CDR2 FQNNGV. CDR3: CASSPRGAQGETQYF. The CDR3 DNA reads TGTGCCAGCAGCCCGCGGGGGGCCCAGGGGGAGACCCAGTACTTC.

The J gene is TRBJ1-3, the V gene TRBV18; no reliable D call. Trimming cost V 4 bases and J 2 bases, with 9 bases left between them. The CDR3 runs to 14 residues. Looked up from germline, CDR1 is KGHSH and CDR2 is LQKENI. In DNA, the CDR3 is TGTGCCAGCTCACAGGGAGGGACTGGAAACACCATATATTTT. Its protein product is CASSQGGTGNTIYF.

This clone showed up just a few times. V gene TRBV6-6 combines with J gene TRBJ2-5, with D perhaps matching TRBD2 (7 bases). With 2 bases removed from V and 7 bases from J, the gap between germline ends came to 17 bases. Germline lookup yields CDR1 MNHNY and CDR2 SVGAGI (reference sequence). This CDR3 has 15 residues. Written as DNA, the CDR3 is TGTGCCAGCAGTTACGATAACAGGGAGGGTGGGACCCAGTACTTC. Encoded protein: CASSYDNREGGTQYF.